The 32 T cell receptor beta chains in this list originate from one sample, sequenced in a study of PD-1 blockade in mismatch repair-deficient tumors. Profiling relied on immunoSEQ multiplex PCR, and the TCRdb table lists in-frame clones only, not all of them. The data contain about 14,000 clones, about 88% of them singletons. Antigens of these TCRs are unknown. Time point given: approximately ten-day in vitro stimulation with candidate neoantigen peptide 6. The sequenced sample was cells cultured in vitro, obtained from a patient treated with pembrolizumab. Source of these receptors: an adult with mismatch repair-deficient cancer.

CDR3 sequence (DNA): TGTGCCAGTAGTCTCCGACAGGCAACTAATGAAAAACTGTTTTTT. Its protein is CASSLRQATNEKLFF. This chain links TRBV19 with TRBJ1-4; possible D gene TRBD1, 6 bases. The V end lost 5 bases, the J end lost 0 bases, and 10 bases lay between the germline ends. Germline-derived CDR1 and CDR2 are LNHDA and SQIVND (reference sequence). The CDR3 length is 15 residues. The entire variable domain, with the rest obtained from reference TRBV19 and TRBJ1-4, is as follows: DGGITQSPKYLFRKEGQNVTLSCEQNLNHDAMYWYRQDPGQGLRLIYYSQIVNDFQKGDIAEGYSVSREKKESFPLTVTSAQKNPTAFYLCASSLRQATNEKLFFGSGTQLSVL.

This clone was seen only once. The chain carries TRBV5-6 and TRBJ1-2, with unresolved D. This CDR3 has 13 amino acids. CDR1 is SGHDT and CDR2 is YYEEEE in the germline V gene. Deletions cut 2 bases from V and 3 bases from J, with 8 bases between. The CDR3 coding sequence is TGTGCCAGCAGCTTTTTGAGAGACTATGGCTACACCTTC. Protein: CASSFLRDYGYTF.

The chain uses TRBV7-9 and TRBJ2-1, with 10 bases lining up with TRBD1. V dropped 5 bases and J dropped 9; count of bases not matched to a gene: 7. The CDR3 extends over 14 amino acids. Germline-derived CDR1 and CDR2 are SEHNR and FQNEAQ (reference sequence). The CDR3: CASSPGDRGFEQFF. The CDR3 region has the DNA TGTGCCAGCAGCCCCGGGGACAGGGGATTTGAGCAGTTCTTC.

This clone was detected only a few times. The genes are TRBV29-1 and TRBJ2-7; possible D gene TRBD1, 5 bases. CDR3 length: 14 residues. Germline assignment: CDR1 SQVTM and CDR2 ANQGSEA. The V gene lost 1 base and the J gene lost 3 bases, with 13 bases spanning the gap. The CDR3 here is CSVEGDGHLYEQYF. CDR3 nucleotides: TGCAGCGTTGAAGGAGACGGACACCTCTACGAGCAGTACTTC.

The V call is TRBV29-1, the J call TRBJ1-2; tentative D call: TRBD1 (5 bases). There are 14 residues in the CDR3. Per the germline V gene, CDR1 is SQVTM and CDR2 is ANQGSEA. With 2 bases removed from V and 3 bases from J, the gap between germline ends came to 13 bases. This CDR3 reads CSVEPSGRDYGYTF. As DNA, the CDR3 is TGCAGCGTTGAACCTTCAGGGAGAGACTATGGCTACACCTTC.

The CDR3 loop reads CATRGWDTQYF. The CDR3 nucleotides read TGTGCCACCCGAGGCTGGGATACGCAGTATTTT. The V call is TRBV27, the J call TRBJ2-3; D is undetermined. The CDR3 runs 11 residues. The germline V and J ends were trimmed by 10 bases and 6 bases, with 11 bases remaining between them. The germline gives CDR1 MNHEY, CDR2 SMNVEV (reference sequence).

The rearrangement joins TRBV9 to TRBJ2-7; D gene uncertain. Trimming took 2 bases from V and 2 from J, leaving 11 bases between them. This CDR3 region has 14 residues. Germline CDR1 and CDR2: SGDLS and YYNGEE. The CDR3 coding sequence is TGTGCCAGCAGCGTCGTCCCGGGTGCCTACGAGCAGTACTTC. This encodes CASSVVPGAYEQYF.

This rearrangement joins TRBV28 to TRBJ2-1, with D possibly matching TRBD1 (7 bases). The CDR3 contains 17 residues. In germline, CDR1 is MDHEN, CDR2 SYDVKM. V shed 5 bases and J shed 6 bases, with 23 bases lying between them. For the CDR3, the DNA is TGTGCCAGCAGTGTTCACAGGGGAGGATCGTTAGGCAATGAGCAGTTCTTC. This codes for CASSVHRGGSLGNEQFF.

This sequence joins TRBV5-1 and TRBJ2-1, with TRBD1 matching 7 bases. Losses at the gene ends were 0 bases for V and 10 bases for J; bases not matched to a gene: 7. The CDR3 runs 14 residues. Germline V gene lookup returns CDR1 SGHRS and CDR2 YFSETQ. For the CDR3, the DNA is TGCGCCAGCAGCTTGGGACAGGGCATCTGGGAGCAGTTCTTC. It is translated as CASSLGQGIWEQFF.

This clone came up a few times. The chain carries TRBV5-8 and TRBJ2-7; D is perhaps TRBD2 (6 bases). V gave up 5 bases and J gave up 2 bases, with 14 bases separating them. Germline-derived CDR1 and CDR2 are SGHTS and YDEGEE. This CDR3 has 14 amino acids. The CDR3 reads CASRGRRGAYEQYF. The CDR3 DNA reads as TGTGCCAGCAGGGGAAGGAGGGGCGCCTACGAGCAGTACTTC.

The gene calls are TRBV19 and TRBJ2-1, with TRBD1 as a possible D gene (5 bases). Looked up from germline, CDR1 is LNHDA and CDR2 is SQIVND (reference sequence). There are 14 residues in the CDR3. V shed 7 bases and J shed 3 bases, with 13 bases lying between them. CDR3 bases: TGTGCCAGTACCCCAGGGAAGGGCTACAATGAGCAGTTCTTC. Protein: CASTPGKGYNEQFF.

The V call is TRBV9, the J call TRBJ2-7, with TRBD2 matching over 13 bases. Germline-derived CDR1 and CDR2 are SGDLS and YYNGEE. Losses at the gene ends were 4 bases for V and 3 bases for J; bases not matched to a gene: 7. CDR3 length: 16 amino acids. CDR3 bases: TGTGCCAGCAGCCTAGATGGACTAGCGGGAGTCTACGAGCAGTACTTC. Amino acids: CASSLDGLAGVYEQYF.

This clone was recorded a few times. The chain couples TRBV2 to TRBJ2-5; 8 bases are a match to TRBD1. Germline lookup yields CDR1 SNHLY and CDR2 FYNNEI. There are 15 residues in the CDR3. J lost 3 bases, V lost 2 bases, and 5 bases had no gene match. This CDR3 reads CASSEPQGVEETQYF. The DNA for the CDR3 is TGTGCCAGCAGTGAACCACAGGGGGTAGAAGAGACCCAGTACTTC. The variable domain in full, completed from reference TRBV2 and TRBJ2-5, reads EPEVTQTPSHQVTQMGQEVILRCVPISNHLYFYWYRQILGQKVEFLVSFYNNEISEKSEIFDDQFSVERPDGSNFTLKIRSTKLEDSAMYFCASSEPQGVEETQYFGPGTRLLVL.

This sequence joins TRBV19 and TRBJ1-1; D is undetermined. The V and J ends lost 1 base and 3 bases respectively, with 15 bases between them. Germline V lookup: CDR1 LNHDA, CDR2 SQIVND (reference sequence). The CDR3 has 16 amino acids. In DNA form, the CDR3 reads TGTGCCAGTAGTATAGTATGGAGGGCTCAGGACACTGAAGCTTTCTTT. Translation gives CASSIVWRAQDTEAFF.

The V call is TRBV6-5, the J call TRBJ2-1; a possible D gene is TRBD2 (6 bases). Per germline, CDR1 MNHEY and CDR2 SVGAGI. Trimming pared 2 bases from V and 8 bases from J, leaving 16 bases between. This CDR3 has 15 amino acids. In nucleotides, the CDR3 is TGTGCCAGCAGTTACGGGTTCCTAGCTAGCGATGAGCAGTTCTTC. Translating gives CASSYGFLASDEQFF.

The chain recombines TRBV18 with TRBJ2-5, with 7 bases that match TRBD2. Trimming cost V 2 bases and J 4 bases; bases outside gene matches: 4. This CDR3 has 14 residues. Germline CDR1 reads KGHSH; CDR2 reads LQKENI. This CDR3 is CASSPSGTLETQYF. The CDR3 region has the DNA TGTGCCAGCTCACCAAGCGGGACCTTAGAGACCCAGTACTTC.

The sample holds a few counts of this clone. V is TRBV9 and J is TRBJ2-7, with unresolved D. The V end was cut by 0 bases, the J end by 4 bases, with 11 bases between. This CDR3 spans 14 amino acids. Germline CDR1 reads SGDLS; CDR2 reads YYNGEE. In nucleotides, the CDR3 is TGTGCCAGCAGCGTAGGGCATAAGGAGTACGAGCAGTACTTC. Translation gives CASSVGHKEYEQYF.

V usage is TRBV12-5 and J usage is TRBJ2-5; weak D call: TRBD1 (6 bases). V dropped 3 bases and J dropped 4 bases, with 18 bases sitting between them. CDR3 size: 16 residues. Germline V gene sequence: CDR1 LGHNT, CDR2 FRNRAP. The DNA for the CDR3 is TGTGCTAGTGGTTTCGTTTCTTCTGGGGGCGTAGAGACCCAGTACTTC. Residues: CASGFVSSGGVETQYF.

This sequence joins TRBV19 and TRBJ1-5; D is unclear. The V and J ends lost 1 base and 2 bases respectively, with 6 bases between them. Germline CDR1 and CDR2: LNHDA and SQIVND (reference sequence). CDR3 size: 14 residues. The CDR3 nucleotides read TGTGCCAGTAGTATAGTAAGGGGCAATCAGCCCCAGCATTTT. It specifies CASSIVRGNQPQHF.

V and J are TRBV10-3 and TRBJ1-2; D is unresolved. Germline CDR1 is ENHRY and CDR2 is SYGVKD. V was trimmed by 6 bases and J by 4 bases, leaving 15 bases between them. This CDR3 is built from 14 residues. The CDR3 here is CAIRDGVPSYGYTF. CDR3 in DNA: TGTGCCATCAGGGATGGTGTGCCCAGCTATGGCTACACCTTC.

The chain carries TRBV7-9 and TRBJ2-7; weak D call: TRBD1 (5 bases). This CDR3 has 15 residues. V was shortened by 1 base and J by 0 bases, with 10 bases between the two germline ends. In germline, CDR1 is SEHNR, CDR2 FQNEAQ (reference sequence). CDR3 amino acids: CASSLEIGASYEQYF. The CDR3 DNA follows: TGTGCCAGCAGCTTAGAGATAGGGGCCTCCTACGAGCAGTACTTC.

The V gene is TRBV18, the J gene TRBJ2-7; 11 bases agree with TRBD2. Germline CDR1 and CDR2: KGHSH and LQKENI. The CDR3 runs to 16 residues. The ends lost 2 bases at V and 0 bases at J; junction bases unmatched: 3. CDR3 sequence reads: CASSPITSGSSYEQYF. DNA for the CDR3: TGTGCCAGCTCACCAATTACTAGCGGGAGCTCCTACGAGCAGTACTTC.

The gene calls are TRBV25-1 and TRBJ2-3; D might be TRBD2 (5 bases). The CDR3 is 12 residues long. The V and J ends lost 9 bases and 1 base respectively, with 8 bases between them. Germline V gives CDR1 MGHDK, CDR2 SYGVNS. The CDR3 nucleotides are TGTGCCAGTAGCGCTGGCACAGATACGCAGTATTTT. Translating gives CASSAGTDTQYF.

The rearrangement uses TRBV12-5 and TRBJ2-7; TRBD2 aligns across 7 bases. The germline V gene has CDR1 LGHNT and CDR2 FRNRAP. Trimming took 0 bases from V and 3 from J; bases not matched to a gene: 2. This CDR3 region has 14 residues. DNA for the CDR3: TGTGCTAGTGGTTTGGTAGGCGGGAGCTACGAGCAGTACTTC. Protein: CASGLVGGSYEQYF.

The CDR3 nucleotides read TGTGCCAGCAGCCGAGTCCTCGGGGGGAACACTGAAGCTTTCTTT. It yields the protein CASSRVLGGNTEAFF. This rearrangement joins TRBV11-2 to TRBJ1-1; D might be TRBD1 (5 bases). The CDR3 length is 15 residues. Germline assignment: CDR1 SGHAT and CDR2 FQNNGV. The V gene lost 5 bases and the J gene lost 1 base, with 14 bases spanning the gap.

This chain links TRBV27 with TRBJ1-5; no reliable D call. The CDR3 length is 15 residues. Germline V gives CDR1 MNHEY, CDR2 SMNVEV (reference sequence). Trimming left V 5 bases short and J 0 bases short, with 11 bases between. The CDR3: CASSPRGNSNQPQHF. DNA of the CDR3: TGTGCCAGCAGTCCCCGTGGGAATAGCAATCAGCCCCAGCATTTT.

This chain uses TRBV6-1 with TRBJ1-3, with 8 bases aligning to TRBD1. This CDR3 has 15 residues. The J segment lost 2 bases and the V segment lost 2 bases, leaving 2 bases of the junction unmatched. CDR1 MNHNS and CDR2 SASEGT come from the germline V gene. The CDR3 nucleotides are TGTGCCAGCAGTGAAAACAGGGGGACTGGAAACACCATATATTTT. It yields the protein CASSENRGTGNTIYF.

This clone was seen only once. The rearrangement links TRBV11-2 to TRBJ2-5; 8 bases match TRBD2. Per the germline V gene, CDR1 is SGHAT and CDR2 is FQNNGV. J gave up 3 bases and V 0 bases, and 9 bases lay outside the gene matches. The CDR3 is 17 residues long. The DNA for the CDR3 is TGTGCCAGCAGCTTAGATGTGCTAGCGGGCTTCAAAGAGACCCAGTACTTC. As protein: CASSLDVLAGFKETQYF.

The rearrangement uses TRBV18 and TRBJ2-3; possibly TRBD1 for D (7 bases). Germline V lookup: CDR1 KGHSH, CDR2 LQKENI. The CDR3 is 15 amino acids. The V end was cut by 7 bases, the J end by 6 bases, with 20 bases between. The CDR3 loop reads CASWRPGGGADTQYF. The CDR3 coding sequence is TGTGCCAGCTGGAGACCTGGAGGGGGCGCGGATACGCAGTATTTT.

The chain links TRBV4-2 to TRBJ2-5; 11 bases fit TRBD2. The J segment lost 2 bases and the V segment lost 0 bases, leaving 5 bases of the junction unmatched. Germline-derived CDR1 and CDR2 are LGHNA and YNFKEQ. The CDR3 extends over 17 amino acids. CDR3 sequence reads: CASSQDGTSGFQETQYF. CDR3 nucleotide sequence: TGTGCCAGCAGCCAAGACGGGACTAGCGGTTTTCAAGAGACCCAGTACTTC.

The rearrangement joins TRBV2 to TRBJ2-1; D is ambiguous. V was clipped by 4 bases and J by 10 bases, with 5 bases between them. The V gene's germline CDR1 is SNHLY and CDR2 FYNNEI. The CDR3 is 10 residues long. The CDR3 loop reads CASSGVEQFF. CDR3 sequence (DNA): TGTGCCAGCAGTGGGGTAGAGCAGTTCTTC.

The chain employs TRBV28 and TRBJ1-3, with D perhaps matching TRBD1 (6 bases). CDR3 size: 14 residues. Germline CDR1 MDHEN, CDR2 SYDVKM. V lost 4 bases and J 1 base, leaving 8 bases between the germline ends. The CDR3 loop is CASSSGQSGNTIYF. CDR3 bases: TGTGCCAGCAGTTCAGGACAGTCTGGAAACACCATATATTTT.